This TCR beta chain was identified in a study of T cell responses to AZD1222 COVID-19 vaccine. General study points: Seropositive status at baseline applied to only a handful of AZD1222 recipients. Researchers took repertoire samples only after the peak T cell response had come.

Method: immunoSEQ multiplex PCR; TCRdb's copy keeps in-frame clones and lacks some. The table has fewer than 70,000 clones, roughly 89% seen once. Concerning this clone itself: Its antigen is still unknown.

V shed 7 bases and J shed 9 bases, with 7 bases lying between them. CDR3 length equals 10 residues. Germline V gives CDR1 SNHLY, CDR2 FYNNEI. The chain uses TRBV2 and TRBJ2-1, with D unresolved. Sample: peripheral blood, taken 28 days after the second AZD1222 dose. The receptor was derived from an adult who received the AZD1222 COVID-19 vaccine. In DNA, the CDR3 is TGTGCCAGCAATCAAGGTGAGCAGTTCTTC. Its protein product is CASNQGEQFF.